These 9 T cell receptor beta chains share one sample of origin, sequenced in a study of identical twins. TCRdb ran MiXCR on the 5' RACE reads and lists one entry per CDR3 protein. The profile covers some 630,000 distinct CDR3 sequences, with roughly 7.1% appearing a single time and 1.6% taken by the ten largest. These data were likewise used in another study, on yellow fever vaccine responses in identical twins.

Source material: PBMCs. These receptors were obtained from a woman between 18 and 30 years old in good health.

There are many counts of this clonotype. This chain connects TRBV29-1 to TRBJ2-3; D gene uncertain. CDR1 SQVTM and CDR2 ANQGSEA come from the germline V gene. The CDR3 sequence is 13 residues long. Trimming shortened V by 5 bases and J by 0 bases, and 9 bases separated the two germline ends. CDR3 nucleotide sequence: TGCAGCGTTAGTAGCATGAGCACAGATACGCAGTATTTT. This codes for CSVSSMSTDTQYF.

This clonotype was seen more than once but under ten times. This sequence joins TRBV7-9 and TRBJ2-2, with D possibly called TRBD1 or TRBD2 (5 bases each). This CDR3 is 14 amino acids long. Trimming removed 4 bases at V and 7 bases at J, with 13 bases between. Per germline, CDR1 SEHNR and CDR2 FQNEAQ (reference sequence). In nucleotides, the CDR3 is TGTGCCAGCAGCTGGGACGTCCCCCGCGGGGAGCTGTTTTTT. Amino acid sequence: CASSWDVPRGELFF.

The sample holds many counts of this clonotype. V usage is TRBV12-3 or TRBV12-4 and J usage is TRBJ2-1; D might be TRBD2 (5 bases). The CDR3 has 12 residues. V was clipped by 5 bases and J by 16 bases, with 18 bases between them. CDR3 loop: CASSKVGIAHFF. The CDR3 nucleotides read TGTGCCAGCAGTAAGGTGGGAATAGCGCACTTCTTC.

This clonotype was detected ten times or more. The J gene is TRBJ1-2, the V gene TRBV9; D not certain. Trimming shortened V by 0 bases and J by 8 bases, and 14 bases separated the two germline ends. Germline lookup yields CDR1 SGDLS and CDR2 YYNGEE. CDR3 length: 14 residues. Here the CDR3 reads CASSVDFLSAGYTF. The CDR3 DNA sequence: TGTGCCAGCAGCGTAGATTTTTTATCGGCCGGCTACACCTTC.

This clonotype was counted only a few times. The chain joins TRBV5-1 to TRBJ2-7, with D hard to call. Deletions cut 0 bases from V and 2 bases from J, with 6 bases between. The length of the CDR3 is 13 residues. The germline V gene encodes CDR1 SGHRS and CDR2 YFSETQ. The CDR3: CASSLVGTYEQYF. The CDR3 DNA is TGCGCCAGCAGCTTGGTTGGGACCTACGAGCAGTACTTC.

In its sample, this clonotype was seen many times. The gene calls are TRBV12-3 or TRBV12-4 and TRBJ2-3; D may be TRBD2 (5 bases). CDR3 length: 15 residues. Trimming left V 4 bases short and J 6 bases short, with 17 bases between. The CDR3 region has the DNA TGTGCCAGCAGTTCACGAGCTCTAGCCCGGGATACGCAGTATTTT. Translation: CASSSRALARDTQYF.

This clonotype was observed a single time. The V gene is TRBV5-1, the J gene TRBJ2-4; D perhaps matches TRBD2 (6 bases). Germline V CDR1 and CDR2: SGHRS, YFSETQ. V lost 4 bases, J lost 0 bases, and 14 bases lay in between. The CDR3 totals 16 residues. The CDR3, as DNA: TGCGCCAGCAGCAGAGGGTGCGGGGAAGCCAAAAACATTCAGTACTTC. Its translation is CASSRGCGEAKNIQYF.

This clonotype showed up just a few times. CDR3 protein: CAAGTSPTNNEQFF. CDR3 sequence (DNA): TGTGCTGCCGGGACTTCGCCGACGAACAATGAGCAGTTCTTC. The gene calls are TRBV28 and TRBJ2-1, with D possibly matching TRBD2 (6 bases). Germline V gene data show CDR1 as MDHEN and CDR2 as SYDVKM. The CDR3 loop spans 14 amino acids. Based on the CDR3 plus reference TRBV28 and TRBJ2-1, the full variable domain is DVKVTQSSRYLVKRTGEKVFLECVQDMDHENMFWYRQDPGLGLRLIYFSYDVKMKEKGDIPEGYSVSREKKERFSLILESASTNQTSMYLCAAGTSPTNNEQFFGPGTRLTVL.

This clonotype was seen many times. The rearrangement joins TRBV28 to TRBJ2-3, with 12 bases aligning to TRBD2. CDR1 is MDHEN and CDR2 is SYDVKM in the germline V gene. The CDR3 extends over 18 amino acids. After removal of 3 bases from V and 0 bases from J, the junction contained 7 bases not matched to a gene. CDR3 in amino acids: CASSFLRTSGASTDTQYF. In nucleotides, the CDR3 is TGTGCCAGCAGTTTCCTTCGGACTAGCGGGGCTAGCACAGATACGCAGTATTTT. The full variable domain, with the rest looked up from reference TRBV28 and TRBJ2-3, is DVKVTQSSRYLVKRTGEKVFLECVQDMDHENMFWYRQDPGLGLRLIYFSYDVKMKEKGDIPEGYSVSREKKERFSLILESASTNQTSMYLCASSFLRTSGASTDTQYFGPGTRLTVL.